This T cell receptor (beta chain) stems from a study of T cell changes during pregnancy in multiple sclerosis. This table comes from immunoSEQ multiplex PCR, and its TCRdb copy is limited to in-frame clones, with some not included. In the table there are tens of thousands of clones, 92% of which are singletons. This CDR3 is 16 amino acids long. Trimming left V 6 bases short and J 3 bases short, with 17 bases between. Per the germline V gene, CDR1 is SNHLY and CDR2 is FYNNEI. This chain uses TRBV2 with TRBJ2-2; a weak D match, TRBD1 (6 bases). The sample here was peripheral blood, taken in the first trimester of pregnancy. The origin of this receptor is a female donor with multiple sclerosis, enrolled in a pregnancy study. CDR3 sequence reads: CASRRNRVVDTGELFF. The CDR3 nucleotides are TGTGCCAGCAGAAGGAACAGGGTAGTCGACACCGGGGAGCTGTTTTTT.